The present T cell receptor (beta chain) was sequenced within a study of vaccination effects on CD4 cells after COVID-19. Study-wide context: BNT162b2 vaccine or mRNA-1273 vaccine was given to participants in two doses.

Deletions cut 3 bases from V and 1 base from J, with 12 bases between. The germline V gene has CDR1 WSHSY and CDR2 SAAADI. CDR3 length: 15 residues. Study-level results: Healthy vaccinees' vaccine-induced clones included only 1 of 255 cross-reacting with common cold coronaviruses. At late timepoints after vaccination, vaccine- and infection-induced clones shrank markedly.

Generated by immunoSEQ multiplex PCR, the TCRdb table keeps only in-frame clones and is missing some. Counted here are around 30,000 clones, over 55% occurring once; the ten biggest clones make up under 10%. This clone was seen more than once but under ten times. Its antigen is still unknown. Following an approximately eleven-day culture, CD4+ T cells were purified. Nucleocapsid antibodies were negative in the vaccine recipients, who had never had SARS-CoV-2 infection. The sample here was CD4+ T cells from PBMCs cultured without peptide, taken before COVID-19 vaccination. This clonotype was sampled from a human donor who received a COVID-19 vaccine. The chain recombines TRBV10-2 with TRBJ1-1; D not resolved. Here the CDR3 reads CASSDRWGPNTEAFF. CDR3 coding DNA: TGCGCCAGCAGTGATCGATGGGGTCCGAACACTGAAGCTTTCTTT.